Reported below is one TCR beta chain. Its cognate antigen is unknown. This sample stems from a study of regulatory dendritic cells for organ transplantation. Sorted subsets were CFSE-labeled and cultured approximately 5 days with allogeneic dendritic cells. Repertoires were generated with immunoSEQ multiplex PCR, while TCRdb's copy carries only in-frame clones and drops some. This sample has around 21,000 clones; over 75% occur once, and the top ten carry 0.25% to 0.3%. CDR1 and CDR2 from the germline V gene are SGHTA and FQGTGA. CDR3 length equals 13 residues. The ends were cut back, 1 base at V and 6 bases at J, with 10 bases in the middle.

The chain uses TRBV7-3 and TRBJ2-7; TRBD1 is a possible D gene (5 bases). Input material: naive CD4+ T cells from blood cultured with dendritic cells. Subset of the sample: CD45RA+ naive T cells. The receptor was derived from a human donor in good health. CDR3 sequence: CASSLSTQGEQYF. The CDR3 nucleotides are TGTGCCAGCAGCTTAAGTACCCAGGGCGAGCAGTACTTC.